The entry below describes one T cell receptor (beta chain). Its antigen is as yet unknown. Germline V gene data show CDR1 as MNHNS and CDR2 as SASEGT. Trimming cost V 2 bases and J 5 bases, with 6 bases left between them. There are 12 residues in the CDR3. This entry belongs to a study of T cell responses to AZD1222 COVID-19 vaccine. Points from the study as a whole: Only after the peak T cell response were repertoires sampled. Regions 160-218 and 743-854 held dominance among vaccine-associated CD4 TCRs, which spanned spike.

Using immunoSEQ multiplex PCR, the repertoire was profiled, and TCRdb retains in-frame clones only, with some absent. Here the sample spans about 75,000 clones, about 87% being singletons. The V and J genes are TRBV6-1 and TRBJ1-2, with no clear D. This TCR was sampled from an adult who received the MenACWY meningococcal vaccine as a control. The specimen comprised peripheral blood, sampled 28 days after the second dose of the MenACWY control vaccine. CDR3 DNA: TGTGCCAGCAGTGAACAGAGTTATGGCTACACCTTC. Translation gives CASSEQSYGYTF.